What follows are 30 T cell receptor beta chains derived from one specimen sequenced in a study of blood T cell repertoires in COVID-19. Here immunoSEQ multiplex PCR was the method, and the copy in TCRdb shows in-frame clones only, minus some. The sample yields some 53,000 clones, 65% to 90% seen once. The specimen was peripheral blood. These receptors were taken from a man aged 70 or older with acute or convalescent COVID-19.

This chain links TRBV11-2 with TRBJ2-5; no clear D. There are 14 residues in the CDR3. Trimming shortened V by 0 bases and J by 2 bases, and 7 bases separated the two germline ends. Germline-derived CDR1 and CDR2 are SGHAT and FQNNGV. Written as DNA, the CDR3 is TGTGCCAGCAGCTTAGAGCGGAGACAAGAGACCCAGTACTTC. Protein: CASSLERRQETQYF.

V is TRBV24-1 and J is TRBJ2-1; D is possibly TRBD2 (5 bases). Germline V gives CDR1 KGHDR, CDR2 SFDVKD. Between the trimmed V and J ends, which lost 4 bases and 0 bases, there was a span of 15 bases. The CDR3 loop spans 17 amino acids. The CDR3 loop reads CATSETRIGSSYNEQFF. DNA of the CDR3: TGTGCCACCAGTGAAACTAGAATCGGCAGCTCCTACAATGAGCAGTTCTTC.

This chain uses TRBV27 with TRBJ2-3; TRBD2 might be the D (6 bases). Trimming cost V 4 bases and J 6 bases, with 20 bases left between them. This CDR3 is built from 16 residues. Per the germline V gene, CDR1 is MNHEY and CDR2 is SMNVEV (reference sequence). DNA of the CDR3: TGTGCCAGCAGTTACCTGACCTCCGGCGGGAAGGATACGCAGTATTTT. Its translation is CASSYLTSGGKDTQYF.

This chain links TRBV6-2 or TRBV6-3 with TRBJ2-7, with a weak D call TRBD2 (8 bases). The CDR3 has 14 residues. Germline CDR1 reads MNHEY; CDR2 reads SVGEGT. V lost 2 bases and J lost 4, with 12 bases in between. This chain's CDR3 is CASSYSGGQYEQYV. Here the CDR3 DNA reads TGTGCCAGCAGTTACAGCGGGGGACAGTACGAGCAGTACGTC.

The rearrangement joins TRBV3-1 (or the pseudogene TRBV3-2) to TRBJ2-1; 10 positions match TRBD2. Per germline, CDR1 LGHDT and CDR2 YNNKEL (reference sequence). The CDR3 loop spans 13 amino acids. The V gene end was trimmed by 6 bases and the J gene end by 7 bases; junction bases not matched to a gene: 3. CDR3 coding DNA: TGTGCCAGCAGACCTAGCGGGGGTAATGAGCAGTTCTTC. It is translated as CASRPSGGNEQFF.

The rearrangement joins TRBV5-4 to TRBJ2-5, with 7 positions matching TRBD2. CDR1 is SGHNT, CDR2 YYREEE, per germline (reference sequence). The CDR3 contains 17 residues. Trimming took 0 bases from V and 7 from J; bases not matched to a gene: 15. CDR3 sequence (DNA): TGTGCCAGCAGCTTGGACCCTCGTGCGGGCCCGGGGGGGACCCAGTACTTC. It specifies CASSLDPRAGPGGTQYF. The entire variable domain, with the rest obtained from reference TRBV5-4 and TRBJ2-5, is as follows: ETGVTQSPTHLIKTRGQQVTLRCSSQSGHNTVSWYQQALGQGPQFIFQYYREEENGRGNFPPRFSGLQFPNYSSELNVNALELDDSALYLCASSLDPRAGPGGTQYFGPGTRLLVL.

The chain uses TRBV2 and TRBJ2-7; D remains unclear. CDR3 length: 11 residues. Trimming took off 7 bases at V and 3 bases at J, with 7 bases between the two ends. Germline lookup yields CDR1 SNHLY and CDR2 FYNNEI. The CDR3 sequence is CASTLDYEQYF. Written as DNA, the CDR3 is TGTGCCAGCACGCTAGACTACGAGCAGTACTTC.

V gene TRBV14 combines with J gene TRBJ1-2; D is unresolved. CDR3 size: 15 residues. Germline CDR1 SGHDN, CDR2 FVKESK. Trimming shortened V by 2 bases and J by 0 bases, and 10 bases separated the two germline ends. DNA for the CDR3: TGTGCCAGCAGCCAACCGGCAGGCACTAACTATGGCTACACCTTC. Protein sequence: CASSQPAGTNYGYTF.

The V call is TRBV10-3, the J call TRBJ2-1; D is possibly TRBD1 (6 bases). This CDR3 is 14 amino acids long. Germline V gene lookup returns CDR1 ENHRY and CDR2 SYGVKD. Trimming cost V 0 bases and J 10 bases, with 13 bases left between them. CDR3 in amino acids: CAISESGTKSEQFF. CDR3 in DNA: TGTGCCATCAGTGAGTCAGGGACAAAGTCCGAGCAGTTCTTC.

This chain uses TRBV19 with TRBJ2-1; D unresolved. The CDR3 extends over 13 amino acids. Trimming stripped 2 bases from V and 7 bases from J, with 9 bases between. CDR1 is LNHDA, CDR2 SQIVND, per germline (reference sequence). The CDR3 spells CASSIMRWNEQFF. CDR3 nucleotide sequence: TGTGCCAGTAGTATAATGAGATGGAATGAGCAGTTCTTC.

This sequence joins TRBV28 and TRBJ1-5; no reliable D call. The CDR3 sequence is 14 residues long. Per germline, CDR1 MDHEN and CDR2 SYDVKM. With 5 bases removed from V and 8 bases from J, the gap between germline ends came to 16 bases. The CDR3 sequence: CASSPPGALKPQHF. CDR3 nucleotide sequence: TGTGCCAGCAGTCCTCCGGGAGCACTCAAGCCCCAGCATTTT.

The chain couples TRBV15 to TRBJ2-2, with D uncertain. The length of the CDR3 is 13 residues. Between the trimmed V and J ends, which lost 2 bases and 4 bases, there was a span of 5 bases. From germline, CDR1 is LNHNV and CDR2 YYDKDF (reference sequence). CDR3 in DNA: TGTGCCACCAGCAGAAAAGCCACCGGGGAGCTGTTTTTT. Residues: CATSRKATGELFF.

This clone was detected once. This rearrangement joins TRBV10-3 to TRBJ2-5; 8 bases map to TRBD2. The junction had 4 bases not matched to a gene; V was cut back by 6 bases and J by 1 base. CDR3 size: 14 residues. Germline CDR1 ENHRY, CDR2 SYGVKD. The CDR3 bases are TGTGCCATCAGCGCCGGGACTAGCCAAGAGACCCAGTACTTC. This encodes CAISAGTSQETQYF.

V and J are TRBV28 and TRBJ2-7; 7 bases fit TRBD1. The V segment lost 4 bases and the J segment 0 bases; nucleotides outside the gene matches: 6. From germline, CDR1 is MDHEN and CDR2 SYDVKM. CDR3 length: 15 amino acids. The CDR3 nucleotides are TGTGCCAGCAGTTCCCCCGGGACAGACTCCTACGAGCAGTACGTC. It is translated as CASSSPGTDSYEQYV.

This clone showed up just once. The chain uses TRBV5-6 and TRBJ2-2; D not resolved. Germline V gene sequence: CDR1 SGHDT, CDR2 YYEEEE. The V end lost 2 bases, the J end lost 1 base, and 6 bases lay between the germline ends. CDR3 length: 14 amino acids. CDR3 DNA: TGTGCCAGCAGCTTTGGGCTGAACACCGGGGAGCTGTTTTTT. Residues: CASSFGLNTGELFF.

The chain is built from TRBV15 and TRBJ1-2, with a tentative D call TRBD1 (6 bases). The V gene lost 5 bases and the J gene lost 3 bases, with 16 bases spanning the gap. This CDR3 spans 15 amino acids. Germline CDR1 reads LNHNV; CDR2 reads YYDKDF (reference sequence). Here the CDR3 reads CATSAGRTAYYGYTF. In DNA form, the CDR3 reads TGTGCCACCAGCGCAGGTCGGACAGCCTACTATGGCTACACCTTC. The whole variable domain, remainder taken from reference TRBV15 and TRBJ1-2, is DAMVIQNPRYQVTQFGKPVTLSCSQTLNHNVMYWYQQKSSQAPKLLFHYYDKDFNNEADTPDNFQSRRPNTSFCFLDIRSPGLGDTAMYLCATSAGRTAYYGYTFGSGTRLTVV.

This rearrangement joins TRBV4-2 to TRBJ1-2; D is possibly TRBD1 (6 bases). Germline loops: CDR1 LGHNA, CDR2 YNFKEQ. This CDR3 has 15 residues. V gave up 0 bases and J gave up 4 bases, with 12 bases separating them. The CDR3 nucleotides read TGTGCCAGCAGCCAAGAAAAGGGGGAAGGCTATGGCTACACCTTC. It specifies CASSQEKGEGYGYTF.

The chain couples TRBV5-1 to TRBJ1-2; no clear D gene. The germline gives CDR1 SGHRS, CDR2 YFSETQ. The V end lost 0 bases, the J end lost 3 bases, and 6 bases lay between the germline ends. The CDR3 is made up of 13 amino acids. In DNA, the CDR3 is TGCGCCAGCAGCTTGGTGGGAGACTATGGCTACACCTTC. It encodes CASSLVGDYGYTF.

This chain uses TRBV9 with TRBJ2-5; D gene uncertain. V gave up 1 base and J gave up 9 bases, with 4 bases separating them. This CDR3 region has 10 residues. The V gene's germline CDR1 is SGDLS and CDR2 YYNGEE. CDR3 region: CASSVRSQYF. In DNA, the CDR3 is TGTGCCAGCAGCGTACGTTCCCAGTACTTC. The full variable domain, its missing parts supplied by reference TRBV9 and TRBJ2-5, is DSGVTQTPKHLITATGQRVTLRCSPRSGDLSVYWYQQSLDQGLQFLIQYYNGEERAKGNILERFSAQQFPDLHSELNLSSLELGDSALYFCASSVRSQYFGPGTRLLVL.

The V gene is TRBV18, the J gene TRBJ1-3; D call uncertain. The germline V gene encodes CDR1 KGHSH and CDR2 LQKENI. This CDR3 region has 15 residues. The V gene lost 6 bases and the J gene lost 1 base, with 13 bases spanning the gap. Written as DNA, the CDR3 is TGTGCCAGCTCTCCGACTTCTAGATCTGGAAACACCATATATTTT. Amino acid sequence: CASSPTSRSGNTIYF.

V and J are TRBV4-3 and TRBJ1-2, with no clear D. Trimming removed 0 bases at V and 7 bases at J, with 12 bases between. Germline V gene lookup returns CDR1 LGHNA and CDR2 YSLEER. This CDR3 spans 14 amino acids. The CDR3 protein is CASSQDSGEAGYTF. CDR3 bases: TGCGCCAGCAGCCAAGATTCCGGGGAGGCTGGCTACACCTTC.

The genes are TRBV11-1 and TRBJ2-7; D is unresolved. The CDR3 has 15 residues. The germline V gene has CDR1 SGHAT and CDR2 FQDESV (reference sequence). Trimming took 1 base from V and 2 from J, leaving 12 bases between them. CDR3 DNA: TGTGCCAGCAGCTTAGTTGGCGGTGCCACCTACGAGCAGTACTTC. It translates to CASSLVGGATYEQYF.

This rearrangement joins TRBV7-2 to TRBJ1-3; a weak D match, TRBD1 (6 bases). Germline V CDR1 and CDR2: SGHTA, FQGNSA. Trimming removed 1 base from V and 2 bases from J, with 12 bases in between. CDR3 length: 16 residues. CDR3 nucleotides: TGTGCCAGCAGCTTAGAGGGGGTTAAGGCTGGAAACACCATATATTTT. Translated: CASSLEGVKAGNTIYF.

The chain uses TRBV2 and TRBJ2-2; D remains ambiguous. Germline CDR1 SNHLY, CDR2 FYNNEI. The CDR3 runs to 12 residues. The V and J ends lost 1 base and 7 bases respectively, with 4 bases between them. The CDR3 protein is CASSEDIGELFF. In DNA form, the CDR3 reads TGTGCCAGCAGTGAAGACATCGGGGAGCTGTTTTTT.

The CDR3 reads CASSRREGSGYNSPLHF. CDR3 in DNA: TGCGCCAGCAGCCGTCGGGAGGGATCGGGGTATAATTCACCCCTCCACTTT. The gene calls are TRBV5-1 and TRBJ1-6; D is unclear. The CDR3 covers 17 residues. The ends were cut back, 4 bases at V and 4 bases at J, with 18 bases in the middle. The germline V gene has CDR1 SGHRS and CDR2 YFSETQ. Combining the CDR3 with reference TRBV5-1 and TRBJ1-6 gives the whole variable domain KAGVTQTPRYLIKTRGQQVTLSCSPISGHRSVSWYQQTPGQGLQFLFEYFSETQRNKGNFPGRFSGRQFSNSRSEMNVSTLELGDSALYLCASSRREGSGYNSPLHFGNGTRLTVT.

The chain recombines TRBV7-2 with TRBJ1-5; D unclear. There are 16 residues in the CDR3. The V end lost 1 base, the J end lost 0 bases, and 10 bases lay between the germline ends. Per the germline V gene, CDR1 is SGHTA and CDR2 is FQGNSA. Here the CDR3 DNA reads TGTGCCAGCAGCTTAGTGGGTGGAGATAGCAATCAGCCCCAGCATTTT. Its translation is CASSLVGGDSNQPQHF.

The genes are TRBV6-5 and TRBJ1-2; tentatively, D is TRBD1 (6 bases). Germline V gives CDR1 MNHEY, CDR2 SVGAGI. The length of the CDR3 is 15 residues. V was pared by 4 bases and J by 5 bases, with 17 bases between. CDR3 nucleotides: TGTGCCAGCAGTTCGCAGCCTACAGGGTCATATGGCTACACCTTC. Translating gives CASSSQPTGSYGYTF.

The J gene is TRBJ2-5, the V gene TRBV3-1 (or the pseudogene TRBV3-2); the D is unclear. Deletions cut 2 bases from V and 1 base from J, with 8 bases between. The CDR3 totals 14 residues. Per germline, CDR1 LGHDT and CDR2 YNNKEL (reference sequence). As DNA, the CDR3 is TGTGCCAGCAGCCAATTCGCAGTCCAAGAGACCCAGTACTTC. This translates into CASSQFAVQETQYF.

The chain is built from TRBV30 and TRBJ1-5, with D maybe TRBD1 (5 bases). The germline CDR1 and CDR2 sequences are GTSNPN and SVGIG (reference sequence). The CDR3 is 17 residues long. Between the trimmed V and J ends, which lost 2 bases and 0 bases, there was a span of 17 bases. The CDR3 DNA sequence: TGTGCCTGGAGTTCCCAAAAGACAGCTTCTAGCAATCAGCCCCAGCATTTT. This codes for CAWSSQKTASSNQPQHF.

The V and J genes are TRBV4-2 and TRBJ2-1, with 7 bases lining up with TRBD2. This CDR3 comprises 15 residues. Germline trimming cut 3 bases from V and 4 bases from J; bases unmatched to any gene: 6. Germline V gene data show CDR1 as LGHNA and CDR2 as YNFKEQ. The CDR3 reads CASSQGGLQYNEQFF. In DNA, the CDR3 is TGTGCCAGCAGCCAGGGGGGACTACAATACAATGAGCAGTTCTTC.